These 16 T cell receptor beta chains came from one sample sequenced in a study of blood T cell repertoires in COVID-19. This table comes from immunoSEQ multiplex PCR, and its TCRdb copy is limited to in-frame clones, with some not included. The table includes roughly 250,000 clones, approximately 86% detected once. The sequencing input was peripheral blood. These receptors came from a woman aged 55-69 years with active or convalescent COVID-19.

The chain is built from TRBV7-2 and TRBJ2-1; TRBD2 matches at 10 bases. Germline CDR1 reads SGHTA; CDR2 reads FQGNSA. The CDR3 runs to 17 residues. V dropped 1 base and J dropped 6; count of bases not matched to a gene: 9. The CDR3 protein is CASSLEAGGPRGNEQFF. The CDR3 DNA reads TGTGCCAGCAGCTTAGAAGCGGGGGGGCCGAGGGGCAATGAGCAGTTCTTC.

This clone occurred a few times. The chain has TRBV6-1 and TRBJ1-5; possibly TRBD1 for D (6 bases). The CDR3 loop spans 15 amino acids. V was cut by 2 bases and J by 8 bases, with 16 bases left in between. The germline V gene has CDR1 MNHNS and CDR2 SASEGT. The CDR3 here is CASSETGGPWEPQHF. The CDR3 bases are TGTGCCAGCAGTGAAACGGGGGGGCCCTGGGAGCCCCAGCATTTT.

The chain combines TRBV7-9 with TRBJ1-2; D remains unclear. The CDR3 consists of 14 residues. V gave up 5 bases and J gave up 6 bases, with 16 bases separating them. The germline gives CDR1 SEHNR, CDR2 FQNEAQ (reference sequence). CDR3 coding DNA: TGTGCCAGCAGCCCCTGGGGAGGAGTACATGGCTACACCTTC. Its protein is CASSPWGGVHGYTF. Filled out from reference TRBV7-9 and TRBJ1-2, the complete variable domain reads DTGVSQNPRHKITKRGQNVTFRCDPISEHNRLYWYRQTLGQGPEFLTYFQNEAQLEKSRLLSDRFSAERPKGSFSTLEIQRTEQGDSAMYLCASSPWGGVHGYTFGSGTRLTVV.

The chain uses TRBV7-9 and TRBJ2-7; 7 nucleotides align to TRBD1. Losses at the gene ends were 6 bases for V and 6 bases for J; bases not matched to a gene: 14. Germline assignment: CDR1 SEHNR and CDR2 FQNEAQ (reference sequence). This CDR3 is 15 amino acids long. The CDR3 sequence: CASSSNRGAFFEQYF. The CDR3 coding sequence is TGTGCCAGCAGTTCCAACAGGGGCGCCTTTTTCGAGCAGTACTTC.

This CDR3 reads CASSATSGIYNEQFF. DNA of the CDR3: TGTGCCAGCAGCGCCACTAGCGGGATTTACAATGAGCAGTTCTTC. The chain is built from TRBV7-9 and TRBJ2-1; 10 bases fit TRBD2. V dropped 5 bases and J dropped 4; count of bases not matched to a gene: 5. CDR1 and CDR2 (germline): SEHNR, FQNEAQ (reference sequence). This CDR3 is built from 15 residues.

This clone has more than one count but fewer than ten. This chain links TRBV9 with TRBJ1-1; D unresolved. The V end was cut by 0 bases, the J end by 7 bases, with 7 bases between. The CDR3 covers 12 residues. Germline V gives CDR1 SGDLS, CDR2 YYNGEE. The CDR3 region is CASSVGESEAFF. The CDR3 DNA reads as TGTGCCAGCAGCGTAGGGGAGAGTGAAGCTTTCTTT. Based on the CDR3 plus reference TRBV9 and TRBJ1-1, the full variable domain is DSGVTQTPKHLITATGQRVTLRCSPRSGDLSVYWYQQSLDQGLQFLIQYYNGEERAKGNILERFSAQQFPDLHSELNLSSLELGDSALYFCASSVGESEAFFGQGTRLTVV.

This clone has just a few counts. J is TRBJ1-4 and V is TRBV19; 8 nucleotides match TRBD1. CDR3 length: 14 amino acids. The V gene's germline CDR1 is LNHDA and CDR2 SQIVND (reference sequence). With V trimmed by 4 bases and J by 8 bases, 6 bases remained unmatched. CDR3 sequence reads: CASSTRTGLEKLFF. Here the CDR3 DNA reads TGTGCCAGTAGTACCCGGACAGGGTTAGAAAAACTGTTTTTT. Based on the CDR3 plus reference TRBV19 and TRBJ1-4, the full variable domain is DGGITQSPKYLFRKEGQNVTLSCEQNLNHDAMYWYRQDPGQGLRLIYYSQIVNDFQKGDIAEGYSVSREKKESFPLTVTSAQKNPTAFYLCASSTRTGLEKLFFGSGTQLSVL.

The J gene is TRBJ2-7, the V gene TRBV6-5; TRBD1 matches at 8 bases. Germline trimming cut 3 bases from V and 4 bases from J; bases unmatched to any gene: 2. This CDR3 contains 13 residues. Germline-derived CDR1 and CDR2 are MNHEY and SVGAGI. Written as DNA, the CDR3 is TGTGCCAGCAGTTATCACAGGGGGTACGAGCAGTACTTC. As protein: CASSYHRGYEQYF.

The chain recombines TRBV15 with TRBJ2-2; a possible D gene is TRBD1 (5 bases). Germline CDR1 is LNHNV and CDR2 is YYDKDF (reference sequence). Trimming pared 3 bases from V and 2 bases from J, leaving 7 bases between. The CDR3 is made up of 14 amino acids. The CDR3 nucleotides read TGTGCCACCAGCAGCGACAGAAACACCGGGGAGCTGTTTTTT. Encoded protein: CATSSDRNTGELFF. The entire variable domain, with the rest obtained from reference TRBV15 and TRBJ2-2, is as follows: DAMVIQNPRYQVTQFGKPVTLSCSQTLNHNVMYWYQQKSSQAPKLLFHYYDKDFNNEADTPDNFQSRRPNTSFCFLDIRSPGLGDTAMYLCATSSDRNTGELFFGEGSRLTVL.

The J gene is TRBJ2-3, the V gene TRBV18; 13 bases align to TRBD2. Germline CDR1 reads KGHSH; CDR2 reads LQKENI. V was clipped by 3 bases and J by 5 bases; unmatched bases: 14. This CDR3 has 19 amino acids. CDR3 sequence: CASSPVGPGLAGRGDTQYF. CDR3 nucleotides: TGTGCCAGCTCACCTGTTGGCCCGGGACTAGCGGGGCGGGGAGATACGCAGTATTTT.

The CDR3 coding sequence is TGTGCCAGCAGCCTTAGCGGGGGGGCGTGGAATGAGCAGTTCTTC. Its protein product is CASSLSGGAWNEQFF. The genes are TRBV11-2 and TRBJ2-1, with 11 bases fitting TRBD2. CDR1 is SGHAT and CDR2 is FQNNGV in the germline V gene. V was clipped by 5 bases and J by 7 bases; unmatched bases: 7. This CDR3 is 15 amino acids long.

In its sample, this clone was seen once. The chain uses TRBV7-2 and TRBJ2-5; no firm D call. V lost 0 bases and J lost 1, with 12 bases in between. This CDR3 spans 16 amino acids. CDR1 and CDR2 from the germline V gene are SGHTA and FQGNSA. CDR3 amino acids: CASSLALGATQETQYF. CDR3 nucleotide sequence: TGTGCCAGCAGCTTAGCGCTCGGAGCGACCCAAGAGACCCAGTACTTC.

This chain connects TRBV28 to TRBJ1-2; D remains ambiguous. Germline V gene lookup returns CDR1 MDHEN and CDR2 SYDVKM. Trimming shortened V by 6 bases and J by 6 bases, and 20 bases separated the two germline ends. The CDR3 sequence is 15 residues long. This CDR3 is CASSPSWAAVDGYTF. CDR3 nucleotide sequence: TGTGCCAGCAGCCCGAGTTGGGCAGCGGTGGATGGCTACACCTTC.

This sequence joins TRBV7-9 and TRBJ2-1; D not certain. V was shortened by 1 base and J by 4 bases, with 11 bases between the two germline ends. The CDR3 consists of 15 residues. The germline V gene has CDR1 SEHNR and CDR2 FQNEAQ (reference sequence). Written as DNA, the CDR3 is TGTGCCAGCAGCTTAGATACTCTCGCGTACAATGAGCAGTTCTTC. It codes for CASSLDTLAYNEQFF.

The J gene is TRBJ1-4, the V gene TRBV6-6, with D unclear. The CDR3 has 14 amino acids. Trimming removed 6 bases at V and 8 bases at J, with 16 bases between. Germline CDR1 is MNHNY and CDR2 is SVGAGI (reference sequence). The CDR3 DNA sequence: TGTGCCAGCAGAACAGCCCGGTACGGCGAAAAACTGTTTTTT. This gives the protein CASRTARYGEKLFF.

V is TRBV7-3 and J is TRBJ2-1; 10 nucleotides match TRBD2. This CDR3 contains 16 residues. Germline CDR1 is SGHTA and CDR2 is FQGTGA. The junction had 8 bases not matched to a gene; V was cut back by 5 bases and J by 4 bases. CDR3 coding DNA: TGTGCCAGCAGCCCGAGATTAGCGGGAGGTTACAATGAGCAGTTCTTC. Translated, it gives CASSPRLAGGYNEQFF.